The sequence of this T cell receptor beta chain was determined in a study of blood T cell repertoires in COVID-19. This clone was observed once. Using immunoSEQ multiplex PCR, the repertoire was profiled, and TCRdb retains in-frame clones only, with some absent. Of 300,000 to 350,000 clones listed, 88% are singletons. The CDR3 sequence is 14 residues long. Germline lookup yields CDR1 MDHEN and CDR2 SYDVKM. V was shortened by 2 bases and J by 2 bases, with 9 bases between the two germline ends. The chain carries TRBV28 and TRBJ2-5, with a possible D match to TRBD1 (6 bases). What was sequenced was peripheral blood. This clonotype originated in a woman younger than 45 with COVID-19, enrolled during active disease. CDR3 amino acids: CASSLRGLQETQYF. The CDR3 DNA reads as TGTGCCAGCAGTTTAAGGGGGTTGCAAGAGACCCAGTACTTC.